The 8 T cell receptor beta chains in this list originate from one sample, sequenced in a study of blood T cell repertoires in COVID-19 (dated by TCRdb to the early 2020s). Libraries were constructed by the immunoSEQ multiplex PCR assay. Sourced from immuneACCESS, this table was stored by TCRdb with only in-frame sequences that have V and J called. A share of the clones is absent; for the studies checked, an unresolved V gene accounts for under half, and the remainder has no known explanation. Recorded for this sample are 160,000 or so clones; about four fifths of them occurred a single time. Together, the top ten hold approximately 13% of the sample. Source material: peripheral blood. These receptors all come from a woman at least 80 years old with acute or convalescent COVID-19.

This clone has a handful of counts. The chain has TRBV6-1 and TRBJ1-5; no clear D gene. V was cut by 0 bases and J by 2 bases, with 8 bases left in between. Germline loops: CDR1 MNHNS, CDR2 SASEGT. The CDR3 loop spans 15 amino acids. CDR3 nucleotides: TGTGCCAGCAGTGAAGCGCTGGGCCGCAATCAGCCCCAGCATTTT. Translating gives CASSEALGRNQPQHF.

The genes are TRBV11-2 and TRBJ2-3, with D unclear. V lost 2 bases to trimming and J lost 3 bases, with 9 bases between them. CDR3 length equals 14 residues. Germline-derived CDR1 and CDR2 are SGHAT and FQNNGV. The CDR3 here is CASSLPPATDTQYF. As DNA, the CDR3 is TGTGCCAGCAGCTTACCCCCAGCGACAGATACGCAGTATTTT.

This clone was counted between two and nine times. This chain links TRBV28 with TRBJ1-1, with 9 bases that match TRBD1. The ends lost 6 bases at V and 5 bases at J; junction bases unmatched: 13. The CDR3 is 16 amino acids. The germline V gene has CDR1 MDHEN and CDR2 SYDVKM. For the CDR3, the DNA is TGTGCCAGCAGAATACAGGGGGCGCGCGGAGGGACTGAAGCTTTCTTT. It specifies CASRIQGARGGTEAFF.

This chain joins TRBV5-1 and TRBJ2-7; D not resolved. V was trimmed by 0 bases and J by 4 bases, leaving 11 bases between them. The CDR3 has 14 residues. The germline V gene encodes CDR1 SGHRS and CDR2 YFSETQ. The CDR3 is CASSLVDKRYEQYF. The CDR3 nucleotides are TGCGCCAGCAGCTTGGTAGACAAGAGATACGAGCAGTACTTC.

This sequence joins TRBV19 and TRBJ2-1, with D tentatively TRBD2 (5 bases). The CDR3 loop spans 13 amino acids. V lost 5 bases, J lost 4 bases, and 9 bases lay in between. CDR1 and CDR2 from the germline V gene are LNHDA and SQIVND (reference sequence). The CDR3 is CASSERGYNEQFF. For the CDR3, the DNA is TGTGCCAGTAGTGAACGGGGATACAATGAGCAGTTCTTC.

This sequence joins TRBV9 and TRBJ2-1; 12 bases are shared with TRBD2. Germline V gives CDR1 SGDLS, CDR2 YYNGEE. The V gene end was trimmed by 7 bases and the J gene end by 6 bases; junction bases not matched to a gene: 8. The CDR3 consists of 15 residues. This CDR3 reads CASSLAGGWSNEQFF. CDR3 nucleotide sequence: TGTGCCAGCTCACTAGCGGGAGGATGGAGCAATGAGCAGTTCTTC.

J is TRBJ1-1 and V is TRBV11-3; tentatively, D is TRBD1 (6 bases). From germline, CDR1 is SGHNT and CDR2 YENEEA. V lost 6 bases and J 1 base, leaving 9 bases between the germline ends. The CDR3 is 13 amino acids. CDR3 in DNA: TGTGCCAGCAGAGTGGGGGCGAACACTGAAGCTTTCTTT. Amino acids: CASRVGANTEAFF.

The V and J genes are TRBV19 and TRBJ2-7; the match to TRBD1 covers 7 bases. The germline V gene has CDR1 LNHDA and CDR2 SQIVND (reference sequence). Unmatched junction bases numbered 4, after V lost 3 bases and J lost 5 bases. The CDR3 has 13 residues. This CDR3 is CASSILGGHEQYF. The CDR3 DNA sequence: TGTGCCAGTAGTATTTTAGGGGGCCACGAGCAGTACTTC. The entire variable domain, with the rest obtained from reference TRBV19 and TRBJ2-7, is as follows: DGGITQSPKYLFRKEGQNVTLSCEQNLNHDAMYWYRQDPGQGLRLIYYSQIVNDFQKGDIAEGYSVSREKKESFPLTVTSAQKNPTAFYLCASSILGGHEQYFGPGTRLTVT.